The clone carrying this TCR beta chain showed up just a few times. Patients at the Seattle site were enrolled during active infection and followed longitudinally. This sample was included in a study of blood T cell repertoires in COVID-19. Sequenced by immunoSEQ multiplex PCR; TCRdb stores in-frame clones only, minus some. The data hold roughly 340,000 clones, with about 87% observed a single time. Germline loops: CDR1 SNHLY, CDR2 FYNNEI. The J segment lost 0 bases and the V segment lost 6 bases, leaving 5 bases of the junction unmatched. This CDR3 comprises 15 residues. The receptor was derived from a woman in her fifties or sixties with COVID-19, enrolled during active disease. This rearrangement joins TRBV2 to TRBJ1-5; TRBD1 matches 7 bases. What was sequenced was peripheral blood. The CDR3 DNA follows: TGTGCCAGCAGGACAGGGACCCTTAGCAATCAGCCCCAGCATTTT. It translates to CASRTGTLSNQPQHF.